The 9 T cell receptor beta chains in this list originate from one sample, sequenced in a study of blood T cell repertoires in COVID-19. The table came from immunoSEQ multiplex PCR; TCRdb's copy has only in-frame clones and leaves some out. The sample shows about 39,000 clones, 91% of them seen only once. Material for sequencing was peripheral blood. The source of these receptors is a man in his forties or fifties with active COVID-19.

This chain joins TRBV9 and TRBJ2-7; TRBD1 agrees at 7 bases. In germline, CDR1 is SGDLS, CDR2 YYNGEE. This CDR3 is 15 amino acids long. With 3 bases clipped from V and 5 bases from J, the junction kept 11 bases outside the gene matches. The CDR3 reads CASSAQGVSIHEQYF. The CDR3 DNA reads TGTGCCAGCAGCGCCCAGGGGGTCAGTATCCACGAGCAGTACTTC. Filled out from reference TRBV9 and TRBJ2-7, the complete variable domain reads DSGVTQTPKHLITATGQRVTLRCSPRSGDLSVYWYQQSLDQGLQFLIQYYNGEERAKGNILERFSAQQFPDLHSELNLSSLELGDSALYFCASSAQGVSIHEQYFGPGTRLTVT.

The rearrangement joins TRBV10-3 to TRBJ1-2; D uncertain. V lost 3 bases, J lost 3 bases, and 8 bases lay in between. Germline V lookup: CDR1 ENHRY, CDR2 SYGVKD. This CDR3 is 13 amino acids long. DNA of the CDR3: TGTGCCATCAGTGATGAGTTTGACTATGGCTACACCTTC. It encodes CAISDEFDYGYTF.

As regards this clone: Relative to the germline gene, one junction end is altered; a read error may explain this. This chain links TRBV7-7 with TRBJ1-1; D might be TRBD1 (5 bases). The CDR3 length is 18 residues. Germline CDR1 reads SSHAT; CDR2 reads FNYEAQ (reference sequence). The CDR3 spells CASSYAQGGRVLNTEAFF. CDR3 nucleotides: TGTGCTAGCAGCTACGCGCAGGGAGGCCGCGTACTTAACACTGAAGCTTTCTTT.

The chain uses TRBV9 and TRBJ1-1; D is undetermined. Trimming stripped 2 bases from V and 2 bases from J, with 7 bases between. Germline V lookup: CDR1 SGDLS, CDR2 YYNGEE. This CDR3 comprises 13 residues. As DNA, the CDR3 is TGTGCCAGCAGCGTCGGGATAAACACTGAAGCTTTCTTT. Its translation: CASSVGINTEAFF.

This chain joins TRBV6-5 and TRBJ2-5, with 7 bases that match TRBD2. V was pared by 7 bases and J by 1 base, with 6 bases of the junction left unmatched. The CDR3 length is 14 residues. Germline CDR1 reads MNHEY; CDR2 reads SVGAGI. The CDR3 coding sequence is TGTGCCAGCACCGAGGGCGGGAGCCAAGAGACCCAGTACTTC. It yields the protein CASTEGGSQETQYF.

The rearrangement joins TRBV4-1 to TRBJ2-1; tentatively, D is TRBD2 (6 bases). This CDR3 has 13 residues. Germline V gene data show CDR1 as MGHRA and CDR2 as YSYEKL. V was cut by 4 bases and J by 7 bases, with 11 bases left in between. This CDR3 is CASSPGLVNEQFF. CDR3 in DNA: TGCGCCAGCAGCCCGGGACTCGTGAATGAGCAGTTCTTC.

The chain carries TRBV6-2 or TRBV6-3 and TRBJ2-7, with TRBD2 identical over 8 bases. The CDR3 has 15 residues. Per the germline V gene, CDR1 is MNHEY and CDR2 is SVGEGT. Trimming took 0 bases from V and 4 from J; bases not matched to a gene: 5. The CDR3 DNA is TGTGCCAGCAGTTACTCGAGCGGGGGCGGATACGAGCAGTACTTC. This sequence encodes CASSYSSGGGYEQYF.

The V call is TRBV5-6, the J call TRBJ2-2; tentative D call: TRBD2 (5 bases). This CDR3 comprises 16 residues. Between the trimmed V and J ends, which lost 2 bases and 4 bases, there was a span of 15 bases. Germline V CDR1 and CDR2: SGHDT, YYEEEE. The CDR3 DNA reads as TGTGCCAGCAGCTTCCTAGCAGCCCCCTCCACCGGGGAGCTGTTTTTT. Its protein is CASSFLAAPSTGELFF.

The table lists this clone with a count of one. The J gene is TRBJ2-7, the V gene TRBV11-2, with TRBD2 as a possible D gene (6 bases). The CDR3 spans 16 residues. CDR1 SGHAT and CDR2 FQNNGV come from the germline V gene. Trimming left V 4 bases short and J 0 bases short, with 16 bases between. The CDR3 nucleotides read TGTGCCAGCAGCTCCTCCCTGGGGGGAGCCTCCTACGAGCAGTACTTC. Amino acid sequence: CASSSSLGGASYEQYF.